This entry lists 28 T cell receptor beta chains sequenced from one sample in a study of cytomegalovirus exposure and HLA in healthy donors. PCR used 60 Vbeta primers and 13 Jbeta primers. Repertoires were generated with immunoSEQ multiplex PCR, while TCRdb's copy carries only in-frame clones and drops some. The sample consists of about 180,000 clones, 75% of them appearing once. Sample: PBMCs. The receptor set was obtained from a male donor in good health and CMV-seronegative.

V is TRBV10-3 and J is TRBJ2-3; TRBD2 agrees at 11 bases. With V trimmed by 7 bases and J by 1 base, 4 bases remained unmatched. Looked up from germline, CDR1 is ENHRY and CDR2 is SYGVKD. The CDR3 is made up of 15 amino acids. The CDR3 DNA is TGTGCCATCATGAGACTAGCGGGACGCACAGATACGCAGTATTTT. This translates into CAIMRLAGRTDTQYF.

The chain uses TRBV4-1 and TRBJ2-2, with 9 bases aligning to TRBD2. Germline lookup yields CDR1 MGHRA and CDR2 YSYEKL. The V gene end was trimmed by 4 bases and the J gene end by 0 bases; junction bases not matched to a gene: 12. This CDR3 has 19 residues. The DNA for the CDR3 is TGCGCCAGCAGCCTCAGAGAAAGCGGGGGGCAGCCGAACACCGGGGAGCTGTTTTTT. Amino acids: CASSLRESGGQPNTGELFF.

The gene calls are TRBV15 and TRBJ1-5; a weak D match, TRBD1 (5 bases). V was cut by 2 bases and J by 0 bases, with 14 bases left in between. CDR1 LNHNV and CDR2 YYDKDF come from the germline V gene (reference sequence). There are 17 residues in the CDR3. The CDR3 is CATSRKWGGDSNQPQHF. DNA of the CDR3: TGTGCCACCAGCAGAAAATGGGGGGGAGATAGCAATCAGCCCCAGCATTTT. Full variable domain (outside the CDR3, taken from reference TRBV15 and TRBJ1-5): DAMVIQNPRYQVTQFGKPVTLSCSQTLNHNVMYWYQQKSSQAPKLLFHYYDKDFNNEADTPDNFQSRRPNTSFCFLDIRSPGLGDTAMYLCATSRKWGGDSNQPQHFGDGTRLSIL.

This clone was observed a few times. The chain uses TRBV28 and TRBJ1-2; TRBD1 matches at 7 bases. Germline V lookup: CDR1 MDHEN, CDR2 SYDVKM. V dropped 5 bases and J dropped 8; count of bases not matched to a gene: 11. The CDR3 totals 14 residues. The CDR3 is CASSSGQDTLGYTF. The CDR3 nucleotides are TGTGCCAGCAGTAGCGGACAGGACACGTTAGGCTACACCTTC.

This clone was picked up a small number of times. V usage is TRBV9 and J usage is TRBJ2-3, with 11 bases lining up with TRBD2. The V and J ends lost 2 bases and 3 bases, in that order; junction bases with no gene match: 2. CDR1 and CDR2 from the germline V gene are SGDLS and YYNGEE. The CDR3 extends over 15 amino acids. The CDR3, as DNA: TGTGCCAGCAGCGTTAGCGGGAGGGGAACAGATACGCAGTATTTT. This encodes CASSVSGRGTDTQYF.

In this sample, this clone turned up many times. CDR3 loop: CASSEGTSGGYEQYF. CDR3 bases: TGTGCCAGCAGTGAAGGGACTAGCGGGGGTTACGAGCAGTACTTC. The chain carries TRBV6-1 and TRBJ2-7; TRBD2 matches 13 bases. The germline gives CDR1 MNHNS, CDR2 SASEGT. This CDR3 is 15 amino acids long. V lost 1 base and J lost 4; bases outside the gene matches: 1.

The V call is TRBV28, the J call TRBJ1-1; D call uncertain. Germline-derived CDR1 and CDR2 are MDHEN and SYDVKM. Deletions cut 5 bases from V and 3 bases from J, with 13 bases between. This CDR3 region has 14 residues. CDR3 sequence reads: CASSPYRLDTEAFF. The CDR3 DNA reads as TGTGCCAGCAGTCCCTATCGATTGGACACTGAAGCTTTCTTT.

The V and J genes are TRBV28 and TRBJ2-1; 10 bases fit TRBD2. CDR3 length equals 15 residues. The germline gives CDR1 MDHEN, CDR2 SYDVKM. The V and J ends lost 2 bases and 4 bases, in that order; junction bases with no gene match: 2. In DNA, the CDR3 is TGTGCCAGCAGTTTAGAACTAGCGGGATACAATGAGCAGTTCTTC. Amino acid sequence: CASSLELAGYNEQFF.

This clone was recorded a few times. The rearrangement uses TRBV7-2 and TRBJ1-2; weak D call: TRBD1 (5 bases). The CDR3 contains 18 residues. Germline loops: CDR1 SGHTA, CDR2 FQGNSA. V dropped 5 bases and J dropped 4 bases, with 26 bases sitting between them. The CDR3 region has the DNA TGTGCCAGCAGCCGCTTGGGCCCAGGGTCCCTTTCCGCCTATGGCTACACCTTC. It translates to CASSRLGPGSLSAYGYTF.

The chain is built from TRBV28 and TRBJ1-2; D ambiguous. CDR1 and CDR2 (germline): MDHEN, SYDVKM. V was trimmed by 2 bases and J by 4 bases, leaving 8 bases between them. CDR3 length: 13 residues. The CDR3 sequence is CASSLGPTYGYTF. The CDR3 DNA follows: TGTGCCAGCAGTTTAGGGCCGACCTATGGCTACACCTTC.

This chain connects TRBV11-2 to TRBJ2-1; the D gene is possibly TRBD1 (5 bases). Trimming cost V 0 bases and J 8 bases, with 5 bases left between them. The germline V gene encodes CDR1 SGHAT and CDR2 FQNNGV. This CDR3 has 12 residues. The CDR3, as DNA: TGTGCCAGCAGCTTAGAGGGGCATGAGCAGTTCTTC. Its translation: CASSLEGHEQFF.

This chain uses TRBV19 with TRBJ2-7; TRBD1 matches at 8 bases. V shed 3 bases and J 6 bases; nucleotides not matched to a gene: 1. Germline CDR1 reads LNHDA; CDR2 reads SQIVND (reference sequence). The CDR3 is made up of 12 amino acids. The CDR3 sequence: CASSITGGEQYF. CDR3 bases: TGTGCCAGTAGTATTACAGGGGGCGAGCAGTACTTC.

Regarding this clone: This sample includes further DNA sequences coding for the same CDR3. This rearrangement joins TRBV29-1 to TRBJ2-3; TRBD2 matches at 7 bases. The V gene end was trimmed by 2 bases and the J gene end by 1 base; junction bases not matched to a gene: 0. This CDR3 comprises 13 residues. CDR1 and CDR2 (germline): SQVTM, ANQGSEA. CDR3 amino acids: CSVELAGTDTQYF. The CDR3, as DNA: TGCAGCGTTGAACTAGCGGGCACAGATACGCAGTATTTT.

The chain recombines TRBV28 with TRBJ2-7; 10 nucleotides align to TRBD2. Germline V gene lookup returns CDR1 MDHEN and CDR2 SYDVKM. This CDR3 has 15 amino acids. Trimming removed 4 bases from V and 1 base from J; junction bases left unmatched: 4. The CDR3: CASSSPSGSSYEQYF. CDR3 bases: TGTGCCAGCAGTTCCCCTAGCGGGAGTTCCTACGAGCAGTACTTC.

V usage is TRBV28 and J usage is TRBJ2-4; 9 bases map to TRBD1. Trimming took 6 bases from V and 10 from J; bases not matched to a gene: 13. The germline gives CDR1 MDHEN, CDR2 SYDVKM. The CDR3 is 15 amino acids. CDR3 region: CASRTSGTGITIQYF. CDR3 in DNA: TGTGCCAGCAGGACGTCCGGGACAGGGATAACAATTCAGTACTTC.

A note on this clone: This same CDR3 is encoded by further DNA sequences in the sample. The chain employs TRBV5-1 and TRBJ2-5; D unresolved. Germline loops: CDR1 SGHRS, CDR2 YFSETQ. The CDR3 is 11 amino acids. V lost 5 bases, J lost 5 bases, and 7 bases lay in between. The CDR3 DNA follows: TGCGCCAGCAGTTCGCAGGAGACCCAGTACTTC. It translates to CASSSQETQYF. Based on the CDR3 plus reference TRBV5-1 and TRBJ2-5, the full variable domain is KAGVTQTPRYLIKTRGQQVTLSCSPISGHRSVSWYQQTPGQGLQFLFEYFSETQRNKGNFPGRFSGRQFSNSRSEMNVSTLELGDSALYLCASSSQETQYFGPGTRLLVL.

This clone has just one count. V gene TRBV28 combines with J gene TRBJ1-6; D is possibly TRBD1 (6 bases). Germline V gene data show CDR1 as MDHEN and CDR2 as SYDVKM. This CDR3 region has 18 residues. The V gene lost 2 bases and the J gene lost 0 bases, with 14 bases spanning the gap. DNA for the CDR3: TGTGCCAGCAGTTTACCAATGACAGGCCTCTCCTATAATTCACCCCTCCACTTT. Translating gives CASSLPMTGLSYNSPLHF.

The rearrangement links TRBV20-1 to TRBJ1-5, with unresolved D. Trimming removed 3 bases from V and 6 bases from J, with 6 bases in between. Germline lookup yields CDR1 DFQATT and CDR2 SNEGSKA (reference sequence). The CDR3 is 11 residues long. The CDR3 protein is CSASVAQPQHF. CDR3 DNA: TGCAGTGCTAGTGTGGCTCAGCCCCAGCATTTT.

The chain is built from TRBV28 and TRBJ1-5; 8 nucleotides align to TRBD1. The CDR3 sequence is 15 residues long. V was clipped by 4 bases and J by 2 bases; unmatched bases: 4. Germline V gene lookup returns CDR1 MDHEN and CDR2 SYDVKM. CDR3 nucleotide sequence: TGTGCCAGCAGTTACAGGGGGTCCGGCAATCAGCCCCAGCATTTT. Its translation: CASSYRGSGNQPQHF. Supplemented by reference TRBV28 and TRBJ1-5, the full variable domain reads DVKVTQSSRYLVKRTGEKVFLECVQDMDHENMFWYRQDPGLGLRLIYFSYDVKMKEKGDIPEGYSVSREKKERFSLILESASTNQTSMYLCASSYRGSGNQPQHFGDGTRLSIL.

V usage is TRBV29-1 and J usage is TRBJ2-1; 14 bases are shared with TRBD2. V gave up 1 base and J gave up 9 bases; unmatched junction bases: 5. The germline V gene encodes CDR1 SQVTM and CDR2 ANQGSEA. The CDR3 spans 15 residues. The CDR3 sequence is CSVEGGTSGGGEQFF. The CDR3, as DNA: TGCAGCGTTGAAGGCGGGACTAGCGGGGGCGGTGAGCAGTTCTTC.

The V and J genes are TRBV5-1 and TRBJ1-2; 8 bases match TRBD1. Germline V gene sequence: CDR1 SGHRS, CDR2 YFSETQ. V was pared by 3 bases and J by 6 bases, with 4 bases of the junction left unmatched. This CDR3 is 13 amino acids long. The CDR3 nucleotides are TGCGCCAGCAGCTCGCAGGGGGCGGATGGCTACACCTTC. This translates into CASSSQGADGYTF.

V usage is TRBV19 and J usage is TRBJ1-2; D uncertain. Germline CDR1 is LNHDA and CDR2 is SQIVND (reference sequence). The length of the CDR3 is 13 residues. Trimming shortened V by 5 bases and J by 3 bases, and 10 bases separated the two germline ends. The CDR3 DNA follows: TGTGCCAGTAGTTCAACACGATACTATGGCTACACCTTC. This encodes CASSSTRYYGYTF. Using reference TRBV19 and TRBJ1-2 for the parts outside the CDR3, the full variable domain is DGGITQSPKYLFRKEGQNVTLSCEQNLNHDAMYWYRQDPGQGLRLIYYSQIVNDFQKGDIAEGYSVSREKKESFPLTVTSAQKNPTAFYLCASSSTRYYGYTFGSGTRLTVV.

This chain links TRBV6-1 with TRBJ1-5, with a weak D call TRBD1 (6 bases). The germline gives CDR1 MNHNS, CDR2 SASEGT. Between the trimmed V and J ends, which lost 6 bases and 4 bases, there was a span of 13 bases. The CDR3 spans 14 residues. The CDR3 sequence: CASSRGRANQPQHF. The CDR3 DNA follows: TGTGCCAGCAGCAGGGGCAGGGCAAATCAGCCCCAGCATTTT.

Comment on this clone: Other DNA sequences in this specimen translate into the identical CDR3. The chain couples TRBV19 to TRBJ1-2, with 9 bases that match TRBD1. The junction had 4 bases not matched to a gene; V was cut back by 5 bases and J by 6 bases. This CDR3 is 13 amino acids long. Germline V lookup: CDR1 LNHDA, CDR2 SQIVND (reference sequence). In DNA, the CDR3 is TGTGCCAGTAGTCCGGACAGGGGTAATGGCTACACCTTC. Amino acids: CASSPDRGNGYTF.

The V and J genes are TRBV27 and TRBJ2-7; possibly TRBD1 for D (5 bases). Germline CDR1 MNHEY, CDR2 SMNVEV (reference sequence). Trimming cost V 4 bases and J 2 bases, with 12 bases left between them. The CDR3 consists of 14 residues. The CDR3 coding sequence is TGTGCCAGCAGTTCCTCGGACAATACCTACGAGCAGTACTTC. It is translated as CASSSSDNTYEQYF.

V gene TRBV11-3 combines with J gene TRBJ2-5, with D possibly matching TRBD2 (5 bases). The assigned J gene may be wrong: the sequence end matches TRBJ2-7 better. The CDR3 is 13 amino acids. Germline V gene data show CDR1 as SGHNT and CDR2 as YENEEA. In DNA, the CDR3 is TGTGCCAGCAGCTTGGGCTATAGCGCCGAGCAGTACTTC. This sequence encodes CASSLGYSAEQYF.

The rearrangement joins TRBV28 to TRBJ1-4; 8 bases are a match to TRBD1. This CDR3 contains 14 residues. CDR1 is MDHEN and CDR2 is SYDVKM in the germline V gene. After removal of 5 bases from V and 6 bases from J, the junction contained 5 bases not matched to a gene. In nucleotides, the CDR3 is TGTGCCAGCAGTACAGGGGGGGCGGATGAAAAACTGTTTTTT. It encodes CASSTGGADEKLFF.

This rearrangement joins TRBV30 to TRBJ1-5; a possible D gene is TRBD1 (5 bases). CDR3 length: 14 amino acids. V shed 0 bases and J shed 7 bases, with 13 bases lying between them. Germline V CDR1 and CDR2: GTSNPN, SVGIG (reference sequence). The CDR3 DNA is TGTGCCTGGAGTGTAGGCCAGGGAGGGCAGCCCCAGCATTTT. Translating gives CAWSVGQGGQPQHF.